Presented here are 31 T cell receptor beta chains from one specimen sequenced in a study of blood T cells in healthy people across ages. A second PCR of 7 to 11 cycles used a sample-barcoded 5' primer and a J-beta primer mix. TCRdb re-called the 5' RACE reads through MiXCR, storing one row per CDR3 protein. The sample records about 670,000 distinct CDR3 sequences, 45% to 60% being singletons. Sample: blood. These receptors all come from a woman at least 80 years old in good health.

The chain employs TRBV7-2 and TRBJ2-3, with a possible D match to TRBD2 (6 bases). The CDR3 is 15 amino acids. Germline V CDR1 and CDR2: SGHTA, FQGNSA. Trimming removed 1 base at V and 3 bases at J, with 11 bases between. Here the CDR3 DNA reads TGTGCCAGCAGCTTAGATGGTCTAGCGACAGATACGCAGTATTTT. It codes for CASSLDGLATDTQYF.

The rearrangement uses TRBV9 and TRBJ2-1; maybe TRBD2 (5 bases). Germline values: CDR1 SGDLS, CDR2 YYNGEE. The CDR3 has 16 amino acids. Deletions cut 7 bases from V and 1 base from J, with 18 bases between. CDR3 protein: CASSAGASLSYNEQFF. CDR3 DNA sequence: TGTGCCAGCTCCGCGGGCGCTAGCCTGTCCTACAATGAGCAGTTCTTC. The full variable domain, completed using reference TRBV9 and TRBJ2-1, is DSGVTQTPKHLITATGQRVTLRCSPRSGDLSVYWYQQSLDQGLQFLIQYYNGEERAKGNILERFSAQQFPDLHSELNLSSLELGDSALYFCASSAGASLSYNEQFFGPGTRLTVL.

This clonotype appeared a few times. The chain uses TRBV6-2 or TRBV6-3 and TRBJ2-7, with TRBD2 as a possible D gene (6 bases). The CDR3 is 15 residues long. V lost 2 bases and J lost 0, with 11 bases in between. Germline CDR1 reads MNHEY; CDR2 reads SVGEGT. Written as DNA, the CDR3 is TGTGCCAGCAGTTACATCGGGGGAAGCTCCTACGAGCAGTACTTC. It specifies CASSYIGGSSYEQYF.

About this clonotype itself: One base away lies a much larger clone, so this may be a sequencing read error. This chain joins TRBV5-1 and TRBJ2-5; 7 nucleotides align to TRBD1. Germline V gene data show CDR1 as SGHRS and CDR2 as YFSETQ. The V segment lost 4 bases and the J segment 3 bases; nucleotides outside the gene matches: 6. The CDR3 loop spans 14 amino acids. The CDR3 DNA is TGCGCCAGCAGCGTGGTACAGGGGAAAGAGACCCAGTACTTC. It yields the protein CASSVVQGKETQYF. Full variable domain (remainder filled in from reference TRBV5-1 and TRBJ2-5): KAGVTQTPRYLIKTRGQQVTLSCSPISGHRSVSWYQQTPGQGLQFLFEYFSETQRNKGNFPGRFSGRQFSNSRSEMNVSTLELGDSALYLCASSVVQGKETQYFGPGTRLLVL.

This clonotype was detected only once. V is TRBV2 and J is TRBJ1-5; 12 bases map to TRBD1. The germline gives CDR1 SNHLY, CDR2 FYNNEI. J gave up 0 bases and V 6 bases, and 3 bases lay outside the gene matches. This CDR3 comprises 16 residues. CDR3 bases: TGTGCCAGCAGCGGGACAGGGGGCCTTAGCAATCAGCCCCAGCATTTT. Translation gives CASSGTGGLSNQPQHF.

This clonotype turned up a few times. A much larger clone lies a single base off, so this may be a read error. The chain is built from TRBV10-3 and TRBJ2-1, with D perhaps being TRBD1 or TRBD2 (5 bases each). The J call may be incorrect, as the DNA end agrees better with TRBJ2-7. The CDR3 sequence is 14 residues long. Germline V gene lookup returns CDR1 ENHRY and CDR2 SYGVKD. The CDR3 is CAISDGAGYNEQYF. CDR3 DNA: TGTGCCATCAGTGACGGGGCTGGATACAATGAGCAGTACTTC.

V and J are TRBV6-1 and TRBJ2-7; TRBD1 is a possible D gene (6 bases). There are 14 residues in the CDR3. CDR1 is MNHNS and CDR2 is SASEGT in the germline V gene. V was cut by 6 bases and J by 3 bases, with 15 bases left in between. The CDR3, as DNA: TGTGCCAGCAGCCACAGGGCCTCCTTCTACGAGCAGTACTTC. Residues: CASSHRASFYEQYF.

CDR3 region: CSVEVAYEQYF. In DNA, the CDR3 is TGCAGCGTTGAGGTAGCCTACGAGCAGTACTTC. The chain has TRBV29-1 and TRBJ2-7; D gene unclear. Germline-derived CDR1 and CDR2 are SQVTM and ANQGSEA. CDR3 length: 11 amino acids. Trimming took 3 bases from V and 2 from J, leaving 5 bases between them.

Details on this clonotype: Mismatch with germline at one junction end may stem from a read error. The gene calls are TRBV7-3 and TRBJ2-1; 9 bases match TRBD1. CDR1 is SGHTA, CDR2 FQGTGA, per germline. This CDR3 has 14 residues. CDR3 sequence: CASSPGQGYNDQFF. The CDR3 DNA sequence: TGTGCCAGCAGCCCGGGACAGGGCTACAATGATCAGTTCTTC.

The chain joins TRBV25-1 to TRBJ1-2; no definite D call. Germline V lookup: CDR1 MGHDK, CDR2 SYGVNS. Trimming cost V 5 bases and J 6 bases, with 13 bases left between them. The CDR3 is 13 amino acids. The CDR3 DNA sequence: TGTGCCAGCAGTATAGTAGGGTCGAATGGCTACACCTTC. It codes for CASSIVGSNGYTF.

The table lists this clonotype with a few counts. Possible read error: a much larger clone is one base away. The chain combines TRBV6-5 with TRBJ2-5, with 8 bases fitting TRBD1. CDR3 size: 12 residues. J lost 5 bases, V lost 8 bases, and 4 bases had no gene match. The germline V gene has CDR1 MNHEY and CDR2 SVGAGI. The CDR3 loop is CASAGGWETQYF. CDR3 sequence (DNA): TGTGCCAGCGCAGGGGGCTGGGAGACCCAGTACTTC.

This clonotype has ten or more counts. V gene TRBV6-1 combines with J gene TRBJ2-1; 9 bases map to TRBD2. Germline-derived CDR1 and CDR2 are MNHNS and SASEGT. The CDR3 contains 15 residues. With 10 bases clipped from V and 2 bases from J, the junction kept 9 bases outside the gene matches. The CDR3 DNA follows: TGTGCCAACGAACGGCTAGCGGGGCCCTACAATGAGCAGTTCTTC. Translated: CANERLAGPYNEQFF.

This chain connects TRBV3-1 to TRBJ2-1; D uncertain. V shed 0 bases and J shed 9 bases, with 9 bases lying between them. The CDR3 has 13 amino acids. Germline loops: CDR1 LGHDT, CDR2 YNNKEL (reference sequence). DNA of the CDR3: TGTGCCAGCAGCCAAGATGAGGTAATTGAGCAGTTCTTC. This sequence encodes CASSQDEVIEQFF.

This clonotype was counted a single time. The chain has TRBV5-4 and TRBJ2-5; the D gene is possibly TRBD1 (6 bases). CDR1 and CDR2 from the germline V gene are SGHNT and YYREEE (reference sequence). CDR3 length equals 14 residues. Trimming shortened V by 4 bases and J by 5 bases, and 15 bases separated the two germline ends. Here the CDR3 reads CASSDVDRTETQYF. CDR3 in DNA: TGTGCCAGCAGCGATGTGGACAGAACGGAGACCCAGTACTTC.

Details on this clonotype: Being one base from a much bigger clone, this may be a read error. The chain joins TRBV12-3 or TRBV12-4 to TRBJ2-1; D remains unclear. The better agreement between TRBJ2-7 and the DNA end casts doubt on the J call. CDR3 length equals 12 residues. CDR3 amino acids: CASSPSYNEQYF. The CDR3 DNA is TGTGCCAGCAGTCCCTCCTACAATGAGCAGTACTTC.

In this sample, this clonotype turned up a few times. The rearrangement uses TRBV29-1 and TRBJ2-7, with TRBD2 matching 8 bases. Germline V gene lookup returns CDR1 SQVTM and CDR2 ANQGSEA. This CDR3 contains 13 residues. The junction had 9 bases not matched to a gene; V was cut back by 4 bases and J by 7 bases. The CDR3 DNA is TGCAGCGTTGTAGTAGCGGGAAGGCTTGAGCAGTACTTC. Its protein product is CSVVVAGRLEQYF.

About this clonotype itself: It may be a read error: a sequence one base away is much more abundant. The V call is TRBV28, the J call TRBJ1-4, with D perhaps TRBD1 (6 bases). The CDR3 runs to 14 residues. The germline V gene has CDR1 MDHEN and CDR2 SYDVKM. V was shortened by 8 bases and J by 5 bases, with 15 bases between the two germline ends. The CDR3 nucleotides are TGTGCCAGCGGCCTCGACAGGTACAATGAAAAACTGTTTTTT. Encoded protein: CASGLDRYNEKLFF.

This rearrangement joins TRBV4-2 to TRBJ1-4; 8 bases fit TRBD1. V gave up 0 bases and J gave up 6 bases; unmatched junction bases: 3. The CDR3 is 15 amino acids. CDR1 and CDR2 (germline): LGHNA, YNFKEQ. The CDR3 DNA reads TGTGCCAGCAGCCAAGAAATGACAGGGGATGAAAAACTGTTTTTT. Amino acids: CASSQEMTGDEKLFF.

The J gene is TRBJ1-3, the V gene TRBV29-1; D ambiguous. V was pared by 5 bases and J by 4 bases, with 6 bases between. This CDR3 contains 11 residues. Germline V gene sequence: CDR1 SQVTM, CDR2 ANQGSEA. DNA for the CDR3: TGCAGCGTTACTACAGGAAACACCATATATTTT. Amino acids: CSVTTGNTIYF.

This clonotype came up many times. The V call is TRBV7-2, the J call TRBJ2-3; 7 bases are a match to TRBD2. Germline CDR1 SGHTA, CDR2 FQGNSA. This CDR3 is 13 amino acids long. Germline trimming cut 1 base from V and 14 bases from J; bases unmatched to any gene: 9. CDR3 in amino acids: CASSLGGRDQWYF. CDR3 DNA: TGTGCCAGCAGCTTAGGAGGGAGGGACCAGTGGTATTTT.

The rearrangement uses TRBV10-3 and TRBJ2-5; 9 bases are shared with TRBD2. CDR3 length equals 18 residues. V was pared by 0 bases and J by 8 bases, with 16 bases of the junction left unmatched. CDR1 ENHRY and CDR2 SYGVKD come from the germline V gene. The CDR3 DNA sequence: TGTGCCATCAGTGAGTCGACGGCGGCGGGGGGGCCGTTTGGCACCCAGTACTTC. It is translated as CAISESTAAGGPFGTQYF.

This clonotype was counted many times. The genes are TRBV10-3 and TRBJ2-6, with D uncertain. The CDR3 is made up of 14 amino acids. From germline, CDR1 is ENHRY and CDR2 SYGVKD. V lost 10 bases to trimming and J lost 0 bases, with 10 bases between them. The CDR3 loop reads CATGLSSGANVLTF. CDR3 nucleotides: TGTGCCACCGGCCTAAGCTCTGGGGCCAACGTCCTGACTTTC.

The chain links TRBV20-1 to TRBJ1-1; 8 positions match TRBD1. V lost 4 bases and J lost 6; bases outside the gene matches: 4. The CDR3 sequence is 12 residues long. Germline V gene sequence: CDR1 DFQATT, CDR2 SNEGSKA (reference sequence). The CDR3 protein is CSANRGRAEAFF. Here the CDR3 DNA reads TGCAGTGCTAACAGGGGGAGGGCTGAAGCTTTCTTT.

Comments on this clonotype: Just one base apart from a much larger clone, this may be a read error. The CDR3 spells CASSFAGRGSYNEQYF. The CDR3 DNA reads TGTGCCAGCAGCTTCGCGGGCCGGGGGTCCTACAATGAGCAGTACTTC. This chain links TRBV7-2 with TRBJ2-1; tentative D call: TRBD2 (6 bases). The assigned J gene may be wrong: the sequence end matches TRBJ2-7 better. The CDR3 runs 16 residues. CDR1 is SGHTA and CDR2 is FQGNSA in the germline V gene.

To note about this clonotype: This could be a read error, since a much larger clone is one nucleotide away. This rearrangement joins TRBV15 to TRBJ1-2, with D tentatively TRBD1 (5 bases). This CDR3 is 16 amino acids long. Germline-derived CDR1 and CDR2 are LNHNV and YYDKDF (reference sequence). V lost 0 bases and J 5 bases, leaving 16 bases between the germline ends. The CDR3 loop is CATSRDLKFRAYGYTF. The CDR3 bases are TGTGCCACCAGCAGAGATCTGAAGTTCAGGGCTTATGGCTACACCTTC.

This clonotype was counted only a few times. This chain uses TRBV12-3 or TRBV12-4 with TRBJ2-3; possible D gene TRBD2, 5 bases. This CDR3 spans 12 amino acids. Trimming pared 3 bases from V and 14 bases from J, leaving 15 bases between. The CDR3 reads CASSLVSGGPYF. CDR3 nucleotides: TGTGCCAGCAGTTTGGTGTCAGGCGGGCCGTATTTT.

This clonotype was recorded a few times. CDR3 in amino acids: CASSFQKGNTGELFF. The CDR3 bases are TGTGCCAGCAGTTTTCAGAAAGGGAACACCGGGGAGCTGTTTTTT. The chain couples TRBV28 to TRBJ2-2; D is unresolved. This CDR3 comprises 15 residues. Germline assignment: CDR1 MDHEN and CDR2 SYDVKM. V gave up 3 bases and J gave up 1 base, with 9 bases separating them.

Of note for this clonotype: A much larger clone is a single base away; this may be a read error. The V and J genes are TRBV11-1 and TRBJ2-5; tentative D call: TRBD1 (6 bases). Germline V gene lookup returns CDR1 SGHAT and CDR2 FQDESV (reference sequence). V lost 5 bases to trimming and J lost 11 bases, with 27 bases between them. This CDR3 has 16 residues. CDR3 sequence (DNA): TGTGCCAGCAGCAGGGCCGACAGGCCCTTTTTCAATGAGCAGTACTTC. It is translated as CASSRADRPFFNEQYF.

This clonotype came up many times. V is TRBV5-1 and J is TRBJ2-1; a weak D match, TRBD2 (5 bases). Trimming removed 6 bases at V and 0 bases at J, with 13 bases between. Germline CDR1 is SGHRS and CDR2 is YFSETQ. The CDR3 is 15 amino acids. CDR3 sequence reads: CASISGLSSYNEQFF. Here the CDR3 DNA reads TGCGCCAGCATAAGCGGCCTGAGCTCCTACAATGAGCAGTTCTTC.

Regarding this clonotype: At one end, the junction sequence differs from germline, possibly due to a read error. The chain uses TRBV13 and TRBJ1-2, with D possibly being TRBD1 (5 bases). This CDR3 comprises 14 residues. Germline CDR1 is PRHDT and CDR2 is FYEKMQ (reference sequence). CDR3 protein: CASSLGNRNYGYTF. The CDR3 region has the DNA TGTGCCAGTAGCTTAGGGAACAGGAACTATGGCTACACCTTC.

This clonotype occurred a few times. The gene calls are TRBV3-1 and TRBJ2-2, with D hard to call. Trimming shortened V by 1 base and J by 0 bases, and 3 bases separated the two germline ends. Germline V lookup: CDR1 LGHDT, CDR2 YNNKEL (reference sequence). The CDR3 has 14 residues. CDR3 sequence (DNA): TGTGCCAGCAGCCAAGGGACGAACACCGGGGAGCTGTTTTTT. Amino acid sequence: CASSQGTNTGELFF.